A selection of T cell receptor beta chains follows, all from one sample in a study of OX40 agonist ivuxolimab in advanced cancers. TCRdb's table, derived via immunoSEQ multiplex PCR, lists solely in-frame clones and lacks some. This table has tens of thousands of clones, around four fifths appearing once. This material consisted of CD4+ or CD8+ T cells sorted from blood, taken in a trial of the OX40 agonist ivuxolimab. The receptors shown here come from an adult with an advanced solid tumor such as melanoma, head and neck, liver or kidney cancer. Both conserved end residues are part of each CDR3. A D gene is named only where the DNA matches it firmly. Clone size is stated in some rows and not others, as once, few, many or a class when expanded.

.	.	TRBV2	TRBJ1-2	TGTGCCAGTAAAGTTGGGATTACAGGGAGAGGCTACACCTTC	CASKVGITGRGYTF
.	few	TRBV18	TRBJ1-4	TGTGCCAGCTCACAAACAGGAAATGAAAAACTGTTTTTT	CASSQTGNEKLFF
TRBD2	.	TRBV7-9	TRBJ2-3	TGTGCCAGCAGCTCACCAGGGGAAGCGGGAGCAGATACGCAGTATTTT	CASSSPGEAGADTQYF
TRBD1	.	TRBV7-2	TRBJ1-2	TGTGCCAGCAGCTTTACAGGGGAGAGTGGTTTAGGCTACACCTTC	CASSFTGESGLGYTF
.	.	TRBV7-9	TRBJ1-1	TGTGCCAGCAGCTCCGACGTTCTCATGAACACTGAAGCTTTCTTT	CASSSDVLMNTEAFF
.	.	TRBV7-9	TRBJ2-2	TGTGCCAGCAGCTTGGGCCCCAGCGGGTACACCGGGGAGCTGTTTTTT	CASSLGPSGYTGELFF
TRBD1	.	TRBV28	TRBJ1-2	TGTGCCAGCAGTCACGGACAGGGCCCATATGATGGCTACACCTTC	CASSHGQGPYDGYTF
.	few	TRBV4-2	TRBJ2-1	TGTGCCAGCAGCCCCCTCGTGCGCGCCTCCTACAATGAGCAGTTCTTC	CASSPLVRASYNEQFF
TRBD2	once	TRBV15	TRBJ2-1	TGTGCCACCAGCCGGGAGGCCTCCTACAATGAGCAGTTCTTC	CATSREASYNEQFF
.	.	TRBV9	TRBJ2-7	TGTGCCAGCAGCGCCGACACTCCTTACGAGCAGTACTTC	CASSADTPYEQYF
TRBD2	.	TRBV4-1	TRBJ2-1	TGCGCCAGCGGACCGGGACTAACTTACAATGAGCAGTTCTTC	CASGPGLTYNEQFF
TRBD2	.	TRBV7-9	TRBJ2-7	TGTGCCAGCAGTTCCGGACTAGCGGGAGGGAGGGAGCAGTACTTC	CASSSGLAGGREQYF
TRBD1	.	TRBV5-1	TRBJ1-1	TGCGCCAGCAGCACCACAGGGGACACTGAAGCTTTCTTT	CASSTTGDTEAFF
.	.	TRBV7-9	TRBJ1-2	TGTGCCAGCAGCTTATTTGGCAGTAACTATGGCTACACCTTC	CASSLFGSNYGYTF
TRBD1	.	TRBV19	TRBJ2-7	TGTGCCAGTAGTATAGTGCCGACAGGGCAGGGCGAGCAGTACTTC	CASSIVPTGQGEQYF
TRBD2	.	TRBV4-2	TRBJ2-7	TGTGCCAGCAGCCCCGAGACTAGCGGGAGCTACGAGCAGTACTTC	CASSPETSGSYEQYF
TRBD1	.	TRBV13	TRBJ2-3	TGTGCCAGCAGCCGGGGACAGGGCGACACAGATACGCAGTATTTT	CASSRGQGDTDTQYF
TRBD1	.	TRBV4-1	TRBJ1-1	TGCGCCAGCAGCCAGTTACCGGGACAGGGTGGGACTGAAGCTTTCTTT	CASSQLPGQGGTEAFF